The clone carrying this T cell receptor beta chain has only a few counts. The antigen remains undetermined. The data stem from a study of quantifying T cell responses using KT2 cells. About the research overall: Reverse transcription used primers in the TCR alpha and beta constant regions.

The sample is PBMC spiked with counted cells of clone KT2. KT2 cells were mixed with fixed PBMC numbers at varying ratios. A single-stranded UMI oligo with SP2 sequence was ligated to cDNA 3' ends. The first PCR ran approximately 4 cycles with an equimolar RC1.1 and RC1.2 beta primer mix. TCRdb reprocessed the UMI-ligation and nested PCR reads with MiXCR, giving one entry per CDR3 protein. This table has around 44,000 distinct CDR3 sequences, more than 15% appearing once. Study-level points and caveats: KT2 sequence counts showed saturation when very many KT2 cells were spiked in. Detection of KT2 sequences held at the lowest tested level, about one cell per 100,000 PBMC.

Germline CDR1 reads SNHLY; CDR2 reads FYNNEI. This CDR3 comprises 13 residues. Trimming left V 4 bases short and J 6 bases short, with 12 bases between. The V gene is TRBV2, the J gene TRBJ1-1; D remains unclear. The receptor comes from a human donor. What was sequenced was PBMCs spiked with cells of the T cell clone KT2. The CDR3 here is CASSVEVLPEAFF. The CDR3, as DNA: TGTGCCAGCAGTGTGGAGGTTCTGCCTGAAGCTTTCTTT.